The clone carrying this TCR beta chain was seen ten or more times. Its specificity is not known. The CDR3 sequence is 16 residues long. V was trimmed by 4 bases and J by 3 bases, leaving 15 bases between them. Looked up from germline, CDR1 is MNHEY and CDR2 is SMNVEV (reference sequence). MiXCR was run by TCRdb on the RT-PCR reads, yielding one entry per CDR3 protein. The data contain 650,000 to 800,000 distinct CDR3 sequences, approximately 15% of them singletons. This sample was taken from a study of response to subunit inactivated influenza vaccine. Study results and caveats: A suggestion made by the authors is that each seasonal influenza vaccination recruits few new T cells.

The chain uses TRBV27 and TRBJ2-2; the D gene is possibly TRBD2 (6 bases). This sample comprised PBMCs from blood, obtained roughly 2 weeks before vaccination. This TCR was recovered from a man aged 50-59 years who received an inactivated influenza vaccine. The CDR3 DNA is TGTGCCAGCAGTTCCCCACGGGAGAGGGACACCGGGGAGCTGTTTTTT. Its protein product is CASSSPRERDTGELFF.